The clone carrying this T cell receptor (beta chain) has only one observation. From germline, CDR1 is SGHTA and CDR2 FQGNSA. CDR3 length: 13 amino acids. V was pared by 7 bases and J by 3 bases, with 12 bases between. This sample is drawn from a study of shared clonotypes between healthy human individuals. Study overall: CD4 naive cells filled three plates per donor, CD4 memory three, CD8 naive two and CD8 memory one.

Assay used: immunoSEQ multiplex PCR; TCRdb lists only in-frame clones, some missing. Of millions of clones detected, around 94% appear once; the ten largest clones hold 0.11% to 0.15%. The rearrangement joins TRBV7-2 to TRBJ1-2; no reliable D call. The sequencing input was naive CD4+ T cells sorted from blood. Subset in this sample: CD45RA+ positively selected. The origin of this receptor is a man younger than 35 in good health. CDR3 in DNA: TGTGCCAGCATACCACGGGCAGACTATGGCTACACCTTC. Its protein product is CASIPRADYGYTF.